Included here is one T cell receptor beta chain sequence, with context. This entry belongs to a study of monozygotic twins with inflammatory bowel disease. Each CDR3 protein gets one entry in TCRdb, which reprocessed the 5' RACE reads and gives no DNA. The table for this sample gives 150,000 to 200,000 distinct CDR3 sequences. This CDR3 region has 14 residues. Germline V gene lookup returns CDR1 SQVTM and CDR2 ANQGSEA. The sequenced sample consisted of blood. The V gene is TRBV29-1, the J gene TRBJ1-6; TCRdb reports TRBD1, a call that lacks DNA to check it against. The clonotype originates from a human donor with ulcerative colitis or Crohn's disease, or a healthy co-twin of an affected twin (not recorded which). The CDR3 loop is CSVRGQGTNSPLHF.